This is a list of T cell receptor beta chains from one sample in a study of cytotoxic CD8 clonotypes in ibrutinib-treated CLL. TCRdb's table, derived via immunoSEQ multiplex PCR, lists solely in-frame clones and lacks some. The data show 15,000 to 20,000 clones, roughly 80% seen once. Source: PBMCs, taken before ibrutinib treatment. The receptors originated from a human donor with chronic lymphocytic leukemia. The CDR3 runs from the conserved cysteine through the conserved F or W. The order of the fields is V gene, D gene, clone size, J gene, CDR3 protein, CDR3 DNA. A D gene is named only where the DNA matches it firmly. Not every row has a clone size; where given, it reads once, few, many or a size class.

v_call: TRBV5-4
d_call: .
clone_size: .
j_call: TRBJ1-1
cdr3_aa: CASSVTGLKDEAFF
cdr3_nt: TGTGCCAGCAGCGTGACGGGACTGAAGGATGAAGCTTTCTTT

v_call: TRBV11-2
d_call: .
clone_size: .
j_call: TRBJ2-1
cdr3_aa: CASSFQRVSEQFF
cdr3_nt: TGTGCCAGCAGCTTTCAAAGGGTTTCTGAGCAGTTCTTC

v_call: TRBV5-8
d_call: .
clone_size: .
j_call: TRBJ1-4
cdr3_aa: CASSGGTRNEKLFF
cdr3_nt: TGTGCCAGCAGCGGGGGGACAAGAAATGAAAAACTGTTTTTT

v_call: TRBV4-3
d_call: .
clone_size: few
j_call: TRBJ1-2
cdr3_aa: CASSPGGSGYGYTF
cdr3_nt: TGCGCCAGCAGCCCAGGTGGTTCTGGCTATGGCTACACCTTC

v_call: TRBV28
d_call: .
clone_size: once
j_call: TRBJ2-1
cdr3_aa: CASSSPYREQFF
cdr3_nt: TGTGCCAGCAGTTCCCCCTACAGGGAGCAGTTCTTC

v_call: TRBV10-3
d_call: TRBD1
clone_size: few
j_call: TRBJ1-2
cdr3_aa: CAISGQGGDGYTF
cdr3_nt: TGTGCCATCAGTGGACAGGGGGGAGATGGCTACACCTTC

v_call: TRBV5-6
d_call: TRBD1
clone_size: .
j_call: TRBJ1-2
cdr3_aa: CASSHDRGTNYGYTF
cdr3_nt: TGTGCCAGCAGCCACGACAGGGGTACTAACTATGGCTACACCTTC

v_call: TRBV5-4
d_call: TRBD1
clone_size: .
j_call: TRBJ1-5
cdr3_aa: CASSQVTGAGNQPQHF
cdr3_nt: TGCGCCAGCAGCCAAGTCACAGGGGCCGGCAATCAGCCCCAGCATTTT

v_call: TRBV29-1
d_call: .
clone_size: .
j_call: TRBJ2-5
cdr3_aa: CSVRTVQETQYF
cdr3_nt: TGCAGCGTTCGGACAGTACAAGAGACCCAGTACTTC

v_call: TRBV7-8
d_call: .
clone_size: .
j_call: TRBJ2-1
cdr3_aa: CASRSGVLDEQFF
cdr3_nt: TGTGCCAGCAGATCCGGGGTTTTGGATGAGCAGTTCTTC

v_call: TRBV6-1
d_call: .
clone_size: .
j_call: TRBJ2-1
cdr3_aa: CASSEVGGDNEQFF
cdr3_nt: TGTGCCAGCAGTGAAGTCGGAGGGGATAATGAGCAGTTCTTC

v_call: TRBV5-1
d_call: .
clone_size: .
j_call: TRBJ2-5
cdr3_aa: CASSLAGQAQETQYF
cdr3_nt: TGCGCCAGCAGCTTGGCCGGCCAGGCCCAAGAGACCCAGTACTTC

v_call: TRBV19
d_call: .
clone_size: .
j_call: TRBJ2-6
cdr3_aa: CASARQIGGTGANVLTF
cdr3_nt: TGTGCCAGCGCCCGACAGATTGGAGGTACTGGGGCCAACGTCCTGACTTTC

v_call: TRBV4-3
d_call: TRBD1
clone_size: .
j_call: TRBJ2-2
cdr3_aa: CASSQETGGTGELFF
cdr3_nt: TGCGCCAGCAGCCAAGAGACAGGGGGCACCGGGGAGCTGTTTTTT

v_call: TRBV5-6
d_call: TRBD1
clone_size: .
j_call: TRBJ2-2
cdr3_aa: CASSLGSGTGDTGELFF
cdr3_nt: TGTGCCAGCAGCTTGGGATCGGGGACAGGGGACACCGGGGAGCTGTTTTTT

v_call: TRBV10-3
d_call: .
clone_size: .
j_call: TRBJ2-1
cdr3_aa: CAISPKGGGQGFNEQFF
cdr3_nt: TGTGCCATCAGCCCCAAGGGTGGCGGGCAGGGATTCAATGAGCAGTTCTTC

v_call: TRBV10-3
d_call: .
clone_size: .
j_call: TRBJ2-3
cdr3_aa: CAISRAGTRGPDTQYF
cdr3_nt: TGTGCCATCAGTAGAGCCGGGACCCGTGGCCCAGATACGCAGTATTTT

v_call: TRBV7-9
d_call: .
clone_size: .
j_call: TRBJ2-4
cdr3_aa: CASSFNRERSKNIQYF
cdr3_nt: TGTGCCAGCAGCTTCAACAGGGAACGGAGCAAAAACATTCAGTACTTC

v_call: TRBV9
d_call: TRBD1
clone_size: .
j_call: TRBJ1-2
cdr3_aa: CASSGGTGDYYGYTF
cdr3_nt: TGTGCCAGCAGCGGAGGGACAGGGGATTACTATGGCTACACCTTC

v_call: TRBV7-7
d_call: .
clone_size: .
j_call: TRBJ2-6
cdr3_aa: CASRCPTWTVVRSRSGANVLTF
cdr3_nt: TGTGCCAGCAGGTGCCCGACGTGGACAGTCGTCCGGTCGCGCTCTGGGGCCAACGTCCTGACTTTC

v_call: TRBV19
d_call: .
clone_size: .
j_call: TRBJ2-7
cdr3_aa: CASSVGQDSYEQYF
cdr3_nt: TGTGCCAGTAGTGTAGGGCAGGACTCCTACGAGCAGTACTTC

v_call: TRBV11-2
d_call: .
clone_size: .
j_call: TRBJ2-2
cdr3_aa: CASSFLSGEHTGELFF
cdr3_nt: TGTGCCAGCAGCTTCCTATCCGGGGAACACACCGGGGAGCTGTTTTTT

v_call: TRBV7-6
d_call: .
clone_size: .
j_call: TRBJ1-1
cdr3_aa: CASSLKENTEAFF
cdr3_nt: TGTGCCAGCAGCTTAAAAGAGAACACTGAAGCTTTCTTT

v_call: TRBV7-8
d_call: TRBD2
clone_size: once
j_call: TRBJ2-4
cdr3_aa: CASSLKRGGTAKNIQYF
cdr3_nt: TGTGCCAGCAGCTTGAAACGCGGGGGGACCGCCAAAAACATTCAGTACTTC

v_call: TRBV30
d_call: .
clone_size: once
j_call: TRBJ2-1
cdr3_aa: CAWSTGQENYNEQFF
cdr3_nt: TGTGCCTGGAGTACTGGACAAGAGAACTACAATGAGCAGTTCTTC

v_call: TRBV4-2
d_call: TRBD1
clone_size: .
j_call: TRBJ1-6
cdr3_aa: CASSQLMGQGSRSPLHF
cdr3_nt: TGTGCCAGCAGCCAGCTCATGGGACAGGGTAGTCGTTCACCCCTCCACTTT

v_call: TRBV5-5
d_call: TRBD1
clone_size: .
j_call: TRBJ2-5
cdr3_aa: CASSLGQGAETQYF
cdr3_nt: TGTGCCAGCAGCTTGGGACAGGGGGCGGAGACCCAGTACTTC

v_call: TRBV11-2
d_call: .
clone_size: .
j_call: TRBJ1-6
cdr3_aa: CASSYGNDSPLHF
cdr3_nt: TGTGCCAGCAGCTACGGGAATGATTCACCCCTCCACTTT

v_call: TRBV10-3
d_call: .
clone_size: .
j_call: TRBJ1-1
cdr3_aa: CATRKFEGTEAFF
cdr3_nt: TGTGCCACCCGAAAGTTTGAGGGCACTGAAGCTTTCTTT

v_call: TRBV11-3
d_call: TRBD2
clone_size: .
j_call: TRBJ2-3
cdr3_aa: CASSLSGGSTDTQYF
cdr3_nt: TGTGCCAGCAGCTTAAGCGGGGGGAGCACAGATACGCAGTATTTT

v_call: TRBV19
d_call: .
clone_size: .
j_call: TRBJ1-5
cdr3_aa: CASSIWPQPQHF
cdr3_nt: TGTGCCAGTAGTATTTGGCCCCAGCCCCAGCATTTT

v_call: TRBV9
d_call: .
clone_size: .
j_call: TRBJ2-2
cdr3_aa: CASSVLNGELFF
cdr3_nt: TGTGCCAGCAGCGTATTAAACGGGGAGCTGTTTTTT

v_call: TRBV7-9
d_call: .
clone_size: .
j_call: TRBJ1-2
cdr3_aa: CAQQLIRGAYGYTF
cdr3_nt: TGTGCTCAGCAGCTTATACGGGGGGCCTATGGCTACACCTTC